This entry lists 2 T cell receptor beta chains sequenced from one sample in a study of T cells after yellow fever vaccination (dated by TCRdb to between 2017 and 2020). The library was produced with 5' RACE. Instrument on record: Illumina HiSeq 2500. TCRdb reran the public reads through fastp at Q25 and MiXCR, keeping productive beta chains. Each record represents a unique CDR3 protein, reported with the most common genes and DNA among its rows. The table for this sample lists hundreds of thousands of distinct CDR3 sequences; 8.7% of them were counted only once. In total, the top ten clones hold more than 15% of the sample. In light of the paper, this sample's treatment or condition label describes: live attenuated yellow fever vaccine strain. Sequenced material: PBMCs, taken on the day of the first yellow fever vaccination. Receptors were obtained from a man aged 18 to 29 who received the YFV17D yellow fever vaccine.

At least ten counts were recorded for this clonotype. The chain is built from TRBV7-9 and TRBJ1-1; 9 positions match TRBD1. Looked up from germline, CDR1 is SEHNR and CDR2 is FQNEAQ (reference sequence). CDR3 size: 14 residues. Trimming at V came to 3 bases and at J to 4 bases, leaving 3 bases not matched to a gene. CDR3 sequence (DNA): TGTGCCAGCAGCTTTGGACAGGGGAGCACTGAAGCTTTCTTT. Translated, it gives CASSFGQGSTEAFF.

This clonotype has more than one count but fewer than ten. The genes are TRBV19 and TRBJ1-1; 7 nucleotides agree with TRBD1. CDR1 is LNHDA and CDR2 is SQIVND in the germline V gene (reference sequence). J gave up 7 bases and V 6 bases, and 8 bases lay outside the gene matches. CDR3 length: 13 residues. The CDR3 nucleotides are TGTGCCAGTAGCCGGGACAGCAGCTATGAAGCTTTCTTT. Translation: CASSRDSSYEAFF.